The clone carrying this T cell receptor (beta chain) was seen more than once but under ten times. No antigen is known for it. The CDR3 runs 17 residues. V lost 6 bases and J lost 2, with 23 bases in between. Germline values: CDR1 DFQATT, CDR2 SNEGSKA (reference sequence). Noted treatment: 10-day PBMC culture with coronavirus spike peptide pools or control peptides (ViraFEST assay). The sample originates from a study of vaccination and CD4 T cells after COVID-19. The study sequenced cultured CD4+ T cell DNA using the Oncomine TCR Beta short-read assay. TCRdb re-called the PCR reads through MiXCR, storing one row per CDR3 protein. The sample contains 12,000 to 15,000 distinct CDR3 sequences, about 48% of which appear only once.

This TCR came from a human donor who had recovered from COVID-19. The chain recombines TRBV20-1 with TRBJ1-5; D is possibly TRBD1 (6 bases). The starting material was CD4+ T cells from blood, cultured in vitro, obtained before SARS-CoV-2 vaccination. CDR3 bases: TGCAGTGCGACCGAGCCTCAGGGGATTCGAGGCAATCAGCCCCAGCATTTT. Protein sequence: CSATEPQGIRGNQPQHF.